This record concerns one T cell receptor beta chain sequence. Authors' methods: Researchers report that nucleated cell counts were estimated from reference gene primer amplification. Sequencing used immunoSEQ multiplex PCR; TCRdb keeps in-frame clones, though not all of them. D and trimming were read from the DNA, whereas the V and J calls and clone size are those reported in that table. The table lists approximately 61,000 clones, over 70% of them singletons. The sample belongs to a study of blood T cell repertoires in COVID-19. Overall study context: From the United States, Italy and Spain came samples of acute and convalescent COVID-19. T cells, B-cell-depleted T cells, or PBMCs provided the cDNA or gDNA that served as material.

The specimen sequenced was peripheral blood. This sequence originates from a human donor in a cohort sampled during active COVID-19.

In DNA form, the CDR3 reads TGTGCCAGCAGCCAAGTTATGGGGGGGCCTGGGGCCTACAATGAGCAGTTCTTC. Amino acids: CASSQVMGGPGAYNEQFF. The chain is built from TRBV4-2 and TRBJ2-1; tentatively, D is TRBD2 (7 bases). CDR1 is LGHNA and CDR2 is YNFKEQ in the germline V gene. V dropped 1 base and J dropped 2 bases, with 18 bases sitting between them. This CDR3 has 18 amino acids.